These 18 T cell receptor beta chains share one sample of origin, sequenced in a study of shared clonotypes between healthy human individuals. Sequencing used immunoSEQ multiplex PCR; TCRdb keeps in-frame clones, though not all of them. The sample records millions of clones, more than 90% being singletons. The sequencing sample was made of naive CD4+ T cells sorted from blood. Subset here: CD45RA+ positively selected. The receptors here all came from a man younger than 30 in good health.

DNA of the CDR3: TGTGCCTACCAGAGCGGGGGGGGCACAGATACGCAGTATTTT. This encodes CAYQSGGGTDTQYF. This chain joins TRBV30 and TRBJ2-3; TRBD2 agrees at 10 bases. This CDR3 is 14 amino acids long. CDR1 and CDR2 (germline): GTSNPN, SVGIG (reference sequence). Trimming cost V 7 bases and J 1 base; bases outside gene matches: 5.

Here the CDR3 DNA reads TGTGCCTGCAGTACCCACGGGAGGGCCGTAGCCGGGGAGCTGTTTTTT. Translated: CACSTHGRAVAGELFF. The chain is built from TRBV30 and TRBJ2-2; TRBD2 matches 8 bases. Trimming took 6 bases from V and 6 from J; bases not matched to a gene: 15. The CDR3 is made up of 16 amino acids. Germline loops: CDR1 GTSNPN, CDR2 SVGIG (reference sequence).

The sample holds one count of this clone. CDR3 residues: CASSLGGPDRAYNEQFF. CDR3 nucleotides: TGTGCCAGCAGCCTCGGGGGTCCGGACAGGGCCTACAATGAGCAGTTCTTC. The chain employs TRBV5-4 and TRBJ2-1, with 8 bases lining up with TRBD1. V lost 4 bases, J lost 2 bases, and 11 bases stayed unmatched. CDR3 length: 17 amino acids. Germline lookup yields CDR1 SGHNT and CDR2 YYREEE (reference sequence).

The rearrangement uses TRBV7-2 and TRBJ2-3; the D is unclear. V was trimmed by 0 bases and J by 4 bases, leaving 11 bases between them. There are 15 residues in the CDR3. Germline V lookup: CDR1 SGHTA, CDR2 FQGNSA. The CDR3 spells CASSLAVGPPDTQYF. CDR3 bases: TGTGCCAGCAGCTTAGCGGTTGGACCCCCAGATACGCAGTATTTT.

This clone has only one observation. The chain employs TRBV28 and TRBJ1-4, with a possible D match to TRBD1 (6 bases). Trimming pared 3 bases from V and 2 bases from J, leaving 13 bases between. The CDR3 sequence is 16 residues long. Germline V gives CDR1 MDHEN, CDR2 SYDVKM. The CDR3 sequence is CASSFPGHRTNEKLFF. As DNA, the CDR3 is TGTGCCAGCAGTTTCCCGGGACACCGCACTAATGAAAAACTGTTTTTT.

The chain employs TRBV6-6 and TRBJ1-1; no reliable D call. Germline V gives CDR1 MNHNY, CDR2 SVGAGI (reference sequence). The CDR3 sequence is 16 residues long. The germline V and J ends were trimmed by 7 bases and 1 base, with 19 bases remaining between them. In DNA form, the CDR3 reads TGTGCCAGCACCCACCTGCCCGGCCTGAAGAACACTGAAGCTTTCTTT. Its translation is CASTHLPGLKNTEAFF.

This clone was found once. Additional DNA sequences in this sample encode the identical CDR3. The rearrangement joins TRBV19 to TRBJ2-1, with 10 bases lining up with TRBD2. V was clipped by 1 base and J by 7 bases; unmatched bases: 4. Germline V CDR1 and CDR2: LNHDA, SQIVND (reference sequence). The CDR3 spans 15 residues. CDR3 region: CASSIGTSGVNEQFF. CDR3 in DNA: TGTGCCAGTAGTATAGGGACTAGCGGTGTAAATGAGCAGTTCTTC.

Remarks on this clone: Other nucleotide sequences from this sample produce the same CDR3. The chain uses TRBV5-6 and TRBJ1-5; TRBD1 is a possible D gene (5 bases). The CDR3 has 14 residues. Germline V gene sequence: CDR1 SGHDT, CDR2 YYEEEE. Trimming pared 3 bases from V and 1 base from J, leaving 8 bases between. CDR3 sequence (DNA): TGTGCCAGCAGCTCCTGGGGGAGCAATCAGCCCCAGCATTTT. It encodes CASSSWGSNQPQHF.

To note about this clone: The sample carries other DNA sequences with the same CDR3. The chain uses TRBV5-1 and TRBJ2-3, with TRBD1 matching over 7 bases. The germline V gene has CDR1 SGHRS and CDR2 YFSETQ. Germline trimming cut 4 bases from V and 0 bases from J; bases unmatched to any gene: 2. This CDR3 spans 14 amino acids. CDR3 residues: CASSPDRSTDTQYF. DNA of the CDR3: TGCGCCAGCAGCCCGGACAGGAGCACAGATACGCAGTATTTT. The whole variable domain, remainder taken from reference TRBV5-1 and TRBJ2-3, is KAGVTQTPRYLIKTRGQQVTLSCSPISGHRSVSWYQQTPGQGLQFLFEYFSETQRNKGNFPGRFSGRQFSNSRSEMNVSTLELGDSALYLCASSPDRSTDTQYFGPGTRLTVL.

In its sample, this clone was seen a few times. Other DNA sequences in the sample encode the same CDR3. This chain connects TRBV5-1 to TRBJ2-7; D may be TRBD2 (6 bases). The CDR3 has 14 residues. Trimming took 0 bases from V and 2 from J, leaving 9 bases between them. From germline, CDR1 is SGHRS and CDR2 YFSETQ. In DNA form, the CDR3 reads TGCGCCAGCAGCTTGGTCGGGGGAACCTACGAGCAGTACTTC. Its translation is CASSLVGGTYEQYF.

This clone was observed a single time. The V and J genes are TRBV29-1 and TRBJ1-2; 9 bases match TRBD1. V gave up 4 bases and J gave up 2 bases; unmatched junction bases: 2. CDR3 length equals 13 residues. The germline V gene has CDR1 SQVTM and CDR2 ANQGSEA. The CDR3, as DNA: TGCAGCGTTGCCGGGACAGGGAACTATGGCTACACCTTC. It codes for CSVAGTGNYGYTF.

This chain links TRBV6-5 with TRBJ2-5, with D possibly being TRBD2 (5 bases). This CDR3 has 14 residues. The V end lost 6 bases, the J end lost 4 bases, and 15 bases lay between the germline ends. Germline V gives CDR1 MNHEY, CDR2 SVGAGI. The CDR3 region has the DNA TGTGCCAGCAGGCCAGCGGAGGCAAGAGAGACCCAGTACTTC. As protein: CASRPAEARETQYF.

The table lists this clone with a count of one. CDR3: CASRMGSGGKYEQYF. CDR3 sequence (DNA): TGTGCCAGCAGAATGGGTAGCGGGGGGAAGTACGAGCAGTACTTC. The V call is TRBV28, the J call TRBJ2-7, with TRBD2 identical over 10 bases. Per germline, CDR1 MDHEN and CDR2 SYDVKM. CDR3 length: 15 residues. V was pared by 6 bases and J by 4 bases, with 9 bases of the junction left unmatched.

J is TRBJ1-5 and V is TRBV19, with D uncertain. Germline CDR1 and CDR2: LNHDA and SQIVND (reference sequence). CDR3 length: 17 amino acids. V shed 2 bases and J shed 0 bases, with 14 bases lying between them. The CDR3 nucleotides read TGTGCCAGTAGTATACGTTCGGGCGCTTATAGCAATCAGCCCCAGCATTTT. It is translated as CASSIRSGAYSNQPQHF.

V gene TRBV6-1 combines with J gene TRBJ2-4, with D maybe TRBD1 (6 bases). In germline, CDR1 is MNHNS, CDR2 SASEGT. CDR3 size: 15 residues. Trimming cost V 6 bases and J 0 bases, with 12 bases left between them. The CDR3 is CASRGAAIAKNIQYF. In DNA, the CDR3 is TGTGCCAGCAGGGGGGCAGCGATAGCCAAAAACATTCAGTACTTC.

Notes on this clone: Different DNA sequences within this sample yield the same CDR3. V and J are TRBV6-5 and TRBJ1-5, with TRBD1 as a possible D gene (6 bases). Germline V gene data show CDR1 as MNHEY and CDR2 as SVGAGI. V lost 8 bases and J lost 3, with 8 bases in between. CDR3 size: 12 residues. The chain's CDR3 is CASRGANQPQHF. The CDR3 region has the DNA TGTGCCAGCCGGGGGGCCAATCAGCCCCAGCATTTT.

The chain is built from TRBV9 and TRBJ1-2; D not resolved. In germline, CDR1 is SGDLS, CDR2 YYNGEE. This CDR3 is built from 13 residues. Trimming removed 4 bases from V and 7 bases from J, with 14 bases in between. CDR3 loop: CASSPPGISGYTF. CDR3 DNA: TGTGCCAGCAGCCCCCCGGGAATAAGTGGCTACACCTTC.

Note on this clone: Other DNA sequences in the sample encode the same CDR3. The gene calls are TRBV7-2 and TRBJ2-3; weak D call: TRBD2 (5 bases). Germline CDR1 SGHTA, CDR2 FQGNSA. The CDR3 loop spans 14 amino acids. The V end was cut by 0 bases, the J end by 3 bases, with 7 bases between. CDR3 region: CASSLAGVTDTQYF. The CDR3 nucleotides read TGTGCCAGCAGCTTAGCGGGAGTGACAGATACGCAGTATTTT.